One and the same sample provided the 27 T cell receptor beta chains below, sequenced in a study of CD8+ T cells in alopecia areata. Reverse transcribed after extraction, RNA yielded cDNA as the sequencing template. Here immunoSEQ multiplex PCR was the method, and the copy in TCRdb shows in-frame clones only, minus some. Sampling found under 350,000 clones, none seen once. Cells pooled from cutaneous lymph nodes were sorted on CD4, CD8alpha, NKG2D, NKG2ACE and other markers. The sample comprised CD4+ T cells sorted from a lymph node. The receptors were gathered from a C3H/HeJ mouse with alopecia areata. For this strain, the MHC haplotype corresponds to H2-k.

In its sample, this clone was seen a few times. The genes and germline here are from mouse. The sequence runs out 4 residues before the end of the CDR3; the remainder is reconstructed from the germline J gene. V and J are TRBV5 and TRBJ2-7, with 8 bases aligning to TRBD2. The V gene end was trimmed by 1 base and the J gene end by 3 bases; junction bases not matched to a gene: 2. The CDR3 contains 14 residues. CDR1 LGHNA and CDR2 YNLKQL come from the germline V gene (reference sequence). Incomplete CDR3 DNA: TGTGCCAGCAGCCAAGCTGGGGGGCGCTAT. Its translation: CASSQAGGRY. The whole CDR3 sequence reads CASSQAGGRYEQYF.

This clone has only a few counts. Gene names and germline refer to mouse. Coverage ceases 4 residues before the CDR3 finishes, and the germline J gene fills in the end. This sequence joins TRBV17 and TRBJ2-4; TRBD2 might be the D (6 bases). CDR3 length: 16 amino acids. V dropped 0 bases and J dropped 0 bases, with 10 bases sitting between them. Germline V gives CDR1 MNHDT, CDR2 YYDKIL. Incomplete CDR3 DNA: TGTGCTAGCAGTAGAGATACTGGGAGTAGTCAAAAC. This codes for CASSRDTGSSQN. The full CDR3 is CASSRDTGSSQNTLYF.

This clone was recorded a few times. Any gene name here is a mouse gene name. The read ends 4 residues early relative to the CDR3; the germline J gene fills the gap. This rearrangement joins TRBV13-2 to TRBJ2-2; 8 bases line up with TRBD1. The CDR3 covers 15 residues. Germline V gene sequence: CDR1 NNHNN, CDR2 SYGAGS (reference sequence). The V gene end was trimmed by 0 bases and the J gene end by 6 bases; junction bases not matched to a gene: 4. CDR3 protein: CASGDAGQGPGQLYF. Partial CDR3 DNA: TGTGCCAGCGGTGATGCAGGACAGGGACCCGGG.

The sample holds a few counts of this clone. Mouse germline and gene names are used. From the germline J gene comes the end of the CDR3, since the read stops 4 residues before it. The chain employs TRBV19 and TRBJ2-1, with 10 bases aligning to TRBD2. V shed 5 bases and J 6 bases; nucleotides not matched to a gene: 5. CDR1 is FNHDT and CDR2 is SITEND in the germline V gene (reference sequence). This CDR3 has 14 amino acids. Partial CDR3 DNA: TGTGCCAGCAGGCAAGGACTGGGGGTTGCT. Amino acids: CASRQGLGVA. The whole CDR3 is CASRQGLGVAEQFF. The entire variable domain, with the rest obtained from reference TRBV19 and TRBJ2-1, is as follows: GGIITQTPKFLIGQEGQKLTLKCQQNFNHDTMYWYRQDSGKGLRLIYYSITENDLQKGDLSEGYDASREKKSSFSLTVTSAQKNEMAVFLCASRQGLGVAEQFFGPGTRLTVL.

This clone was counted ten times or more. Genes and germline are mouse. The sequenced fragment ends 4 residues before the CDR3 boundary, so the rest is inferred from the germline J gene. The chain recombines TRBV17 with TRBJ2-2, with 12 bases that match TRBD2. After removal of 5 bases from V and 2 bases from J, the junction contained 9 bases not matched to a gene. CDR1 and CDR2 from the germline V gene are MNHDT and YYDKIL. The CDR3 spans 18 residues. CDR3 DNA (partial): TGTGCTAGCAGTCGGGGACTGGGGGGCCCTCTGAACACCGGG. It translates to CASSRGLGGPLNTG. The whole CDR3 sequence reads CASSRGLGGPLNTGQLYF. Looking up the rest from reference TRBV17 and TRBJ2-2 gives the full variable domain: DTTVKQNPRYKLARVGKPVNLICSQTMNHDTMYWYQKKPNQAPKLLLFYYDKILNREADTFEKFQSSRPNNSFCSLYIGSAGLEYSAMYLCASSRGLGGPLNTGQLYFGEGSKLTVL.

The table lists this clone with many counts. Gene names are mouse gene names. The CDR3 is cut off 4 residues early in the read; its end comes from the germline J gene. Other DNA sequences in this specimen translate into the identical CDR3. The chain is built from TRBV1 and TRBJ2-2, with D maybe TRBD1 (6 bases). V lost 3 bases and J 0 bases, leaving 8 bases between the germline ends. CDR1 and CDR2 (germline): NSQYPW, LRSPGD (reference sequence). The CDR3 spans 15 residues. The CDR3 spells CTCSAGTTNTGQLYF. The part of the CDR3 DNA that was read is TGCACCTGCAGTGCGGGGACAACAAACACCGGG.

With regard to this clone: Genes and germline come from the mouse. The CDR3 goes on 4 residues after the read ends, and that part is filled in from the germline J gene. The chain joins TRBV16 to TRBJ1-2, with 8 bases fitting TRBD1. Per the germline V gene, CDR1 is SGHSA and CDR2 is FRNQAP. This CDR3 region has 14 residues. V lost 2 bases, J lost 3 bases, and 2 bases stayed unmatched. The CDR3 DNA, read in part, is TGTGCAAGCAGCTTATGGACAGGGCACTCC. Amino acid sequence: CASSLWTGHS. The CDR3 reads in full as CASSLWTGHSDYTF.

Only a few counts were recorded for this clone. Mouse germline and gene names are used. The sequence runs out 4 residues before the end of the CDR3; the remainder is reconstructed from the germline J gene. The chain combines TRBV19 with TRBJ1-2; 12 bases fit TRBD1. Germline V CDR1 and CDR2: FNHDT, SITEND (reference sequence). The CDR3 sequence is 15 residues long. Losses at the gene ends were 4 bases for V and 4 bases for J; bases not matched to a gene: 5. CDR3 in amino acids: CASSLGTGGASDYTF. Partial CDR3 DNA: TGTGCCAGCAGTCTCGGGACAGGGGGCGCCTCC.

Only a few counts were recorded for this clone. All gene names here are mouse names. The observed sequence ends 4 residues before the CDR3 terminus, with the missing tail filled in from the germline J gene. Other DNA sequences in this sample translate to the same CDR3. The chain combines TRBV5 with TRBJ2-7, with TRBD2 matching over 8 bases. The CDR3 has 14 residues. Germline V gene sequence: CDR1 LGHNA, CDR2 YNLKQL (reference sequence). The CDR3 here is CASSQDDWGYEQYF. The covered CDR3 bases are TGTGCCAGCAGCCAAGATGACTGGGGATAT.

This clone was counted only a few times. Genes and germline are mouse. The sequence runs out 4 residues before the end of the CDR3; the remainder is reconstructed from the germline J gene. Additional DNA sequences in this sample encode the identical CDR3. The chain links TRBV5 to TRBJ1-1, with D hard to call. CDR1 is LGHNA, CDR2 YNLKQL, per germline (reference sequence). The CDR3 is made up of 13 amino acids. V lost 4 bases to trimming and J lost 0 bases, with 6 bases between them. Incomplete CDR3 DNA: TGTGCCAGCAGCCCACAAGCAAACACA. It yields the protein CASSPQANT. The CDR3 in its entirety is CASSPQANTEVFF.

The sample holds a few counts of this clone. The genes and germline here are from mouse. The observed sequence ends 4 residues before the CDR3 terminus, with the missing tail filled in from the germline J gene. The chain recombines TRBV13-3 with TRBJ2-1, with 7 nucleotides matching TRBD2. Germline CDR1 NNHDY, CDR2 SYVADS. The CDR3 has 14 amino acids. The DNA read from the CDR3 is TGTGCCAGCAGTGAGGATGGCTGGGGGTCT. Translated: CASSEDGWGS. The CDR3 in full is CASSEDGWGSEQFF.

With regard to this clone: The listed genes are named as in mouse. The observed sequence ends 4 residues before the CDR3 terminus, with the missing tail filled in from the germline J gene. The chain carries TRBV19 and TRBJ2-1, with TRBD1 identical over 8 bases. This CDR3 region has 15 residues. Germline V gene lookup returns CDR1 FNHDT and CDR2 SITEND (reference sequence). After removal of 5 bases from V and 0 bases from J, the junction contained 4 bases not matched to a gene. CDR3 protein: CASRTGEDNYAEQFF. The CDR3 bases that were read are TGTGCCAGCAGGACAGGGGAGGATAACTATGCT.

Of note for this clone: Mouse gene names apply. With the read ending 4 residues before the CDR3 end, the germline J gene is used to fill in that end. The gene calls are TRBV1 and TRBJ2-2, with 7 bases identical to TRBD2. The CDR3 covers 16 residues. V was clipped by 2 bases and J by 4 bases; unmatched bases: 7. The V gene's germline CDR1 is NSQYPW and CDR2 LRSPGD (reference sequence). The DNA read from the CDR3 is TGCACCTGCAGTGCACAGGCTGGGGGAGCCACCGGG. Translated, it gives CTCSAQAGGATG. The CDR3 as a whole reads CTCSAQAGGATGQLYF.

In regard to this clone: Mouse germline and gene names are used. The read ends 4 residues shy of where the CDR3 ends; the end is completed using the germline J gene. The chain combines TRBV31 with TRBJ2-3, with 7 positions matching TRBD1. CDR1 GKSSPN and CDR2 SITVG come from the germline V gene. The V segment lost 3 bases and the J segment 0 bases; nucleotides outside the gene matches: 6. The CDR3 runs 15 residues. The CDR3 protein is CAWRQGQTSAETLYF. The DNA read from the CDR3 is TGTGCCTGGAGGCAGGGACAGACTAGTGCAGAA.

Note on this clone: Mouse gene names apply. The DNA ends 4 residues before the CDR3 does, and the rest of the CDR3 is filled in from the germline J gene. The chain uses TRBV13-2 and TRBJ2-7; maybe TRBD2 (6 bases). CDR1 and CDR2 from the germline V gene are NNHNN and SYGAGS (reference sequence). The CDR3 consists of 13 residues. V dropped 4 bases and J dropped 0 bases, with 8 bases sitting between them. The CDR3 loop reads CASGPGVSYEQYF. The DNA read from the CDR3 is TGTGCCAGCGGTCCTGGGGTCTCCTAT.

About this clone itself: Gene names are the mouse ones. The observed sequence ends 4 residues before the CDR3 terminus, with the missing tail filled in from the germline J gene. Additional DNA sequences in this sample encode the identical CDR3. The rearrangement uses TRBV13-1 and TRBJ2-5; D possibly corresponds to TRBD2 (7 bases). The germline V gene encodes CDR1 NSHNY and CDR2 SYGAGN. The CDR3 is made up of 14 amino acids. CDR3 region: CASSDAGGTDTQYF. Partial CDR3 DNA: TGTGCCAGCAGTGATGCGGGGGGCACAGAC.

This clone was observed a handful of times. The genes and germline here are from mouse. The read comes to an end 4 residues before the CDR3 does, leaving the germline J gene to fill in the end. The chain couples TRBV13-3 to TRBJ2-1; D unclear. Germline V gives CDR1 NNHDY, CDR2 SYVADS. Trimming shortened V by 2 bases and J by 3 bases, and 6 bases separated the two germline ends. CDR3 size: 13 residues. CDR3: CASSDVGYAEQFF. CDR3 bases read: TGTGCCAGCAGTGACGTGGGCTATGCT.

In this sample, this clone turned up many times. These gene names are mouse names. The observed sequence ends 4 residues before the CDR3 terminus, with the missing tail filled in from the germline J gene. The J gene is TRBJ1-2, the V gene TRBV13-1; D gene ambiguous. Trimming pared 0 bases from V and 3 bases from J, leaving 3 bases between. Per the germline V gene, CDR1 is NSHNY and CDR2 is SYGAGN. The CDR3 sequence is 12 residues long. Incomplete CDR3 DNA: TGTGCCAGCAGTGATGAGGACTCC. This codes for CASSDEDS. The whole CDR3 reads CASSDEDSDYTF.

Regarding this clone: All gene names here are mouse names. The read terminates 4 residues before the CDR3 end, so the remaining end is supplied by the germline J gene. V usage is TRBV19 and J usage is TRBJ2-2, with 7 bases identical to TRBD2. Looked up from germline, CDR1 is FNHDT and CDR2 is SITEND (reference sequence). The CDR3 loop spans 14 amino acids. Trimming took 5 bases from V and 0 from J; bases not matched to a gene: 1. The sequenced part of the CDR3 DNA is TGTGCCAGCAGACTGGGGACAAACACCGGG. The encoded protein is CASRLGTNTG. In full, the CDR3 is CASRLGTNTGQLYF.

In the case of this clone: Gene names are mouse gene names. The sequence runs out 4 residues before the end of the CDR3; the remainder is reconstructed from the germline J gene. V and J are TRBV19 and TRBJ2-5, with 9 bases fitting TRBD2. V shed 4 bases, J shed 0 bases, and the junction held 3 bases outside the gene matches. In germline, CDR1 is FNHDT, CDR2 SITEND (reference sequence). This CDR3 is 15 amino acids long. The CDR3 here is CASSLLGGNQDTQYF. CDR3 DNA (partial): TGTGCCAGCAGTTTACTGGGGGGTAACCAAGAC.

As for this clone: Gene names and germline refer to mouse. The observed sequence ends 4 residues before the CDR3 terminus, with the missing tail filled in from the germline J gene. The V and J genes are TRBV13-1 and TRBJ2-1; 10 nucleotides match TRBD2. This CDR3 contains 16 residues. The V gene end was trimmed by 0 bases and the J gene end by 3 bases; junction bases not matched to a gene: 3. In germline, CDR1 is NSHNY, CDR2 SYGAGN. Partial CDR3 DNA: TGTGCCAGCAGTGATGCAACTGGGGGGGGCTATGCT. Protein product: CASSDATGGGYA. In full, the CDR3 is CASSDATGGGYAEQFF.

This clone was counted between two and nine times. The germline and genes are mouse ones. The CDR3 extends 4 residues past the end of the read, so its final part is completed from the germline J gene. The V gene is TRBV13-2, the J gene TRBJ2-5; D is unclear. Between the trimmed V and J ends, which lost 5 bases and 0 bases, there was a span of 13 bases. This CDR3 has 15 amino acids. Per germline, CDR1 NNHNN and CDR2 SYGAGS (reference sequence). The CDR3 sequence is CASGADLFNQDTQYF. The part of the CDR3 DNA that was read is TGTGCCAGCGGCGCCGACTTATTTAACCAAGAC.

This clone was detected only a few times. Mouse names are used for the genes. Coverage ceases 4 residues before the CDR3 finishes, and the germline J gene fills in the end. In the same sample, other DNA sequences code for this CDR3. The V gene is TRBV5, the J gene TRBJ2-5; D unresolved. The germline V and J ends were trimmed by 2 bases and 0 bases, with 3 bases remaining between them. The germline gives CDR1 LGHNA, CDR2 YNLKQL (reference sequence). The CDR3 has 13 amino acids. CDR3 bases read: TGTGCCAGCAGCCAACAAAACCAAGAC. Protein product: CASSQQNQD. The full CDR3 protein reads CASSQQNQDTQYF.

Concerning this clone: Mouse germline and gene names are used. The DNA ends 4 residues before the CDR3 does, and the rest of the CDR3 is filled in from the germline J gene. The rearrangement uses TRBV19 and TRBJ1-1, with TRBD1 as a possible D gene (6 bases). Germline CDR1 and CDR2: FNHDT and SITEND (reference sequence). This CDR3 spans 15 amino acids. Between the trimmed V and J ends, which lost 6 bases and 1 base, there was a span of 16 bases. CDR3: CASTPQGRGNTEVFF. The sequenced CDR3 bases are TGTGCCAGCACCCCACAGGGAAGAGGAAACACA. Looking up the rest from reference TRBV19 and TRBJ1-1 gives the full variable domain: GGIITQTPKFLIGQEGQKLTLKCQQNFNHDTMYWYRQDSGKGLRLIYYSITENDLQKGDLSEGYDASREKKSSFSLTVTSAQKNEMAVFLCASTPQGRGNTEVFFGKGTRLTVV.

Concerning this clone: Mouse gene names apply. Read sequence stops 4 residues before the CDR3 end, and the germline J gene provides the missing end. Other DNA sequences in the same sample also yield this CDR3. V usage is TRBV13-2 and J usage is TRBJ2-3, with 11 bases matching TRBD2. The CDR3 length is 17 residues. Trimming removed 0 bases from V and 0 bases from J; junction bases left unmatched: 3. The germline gives CDR1 NNHNN, CDR2 SYGAGS (reference sequence). Incomplete CDR3 DNA: TGTGCCAGCGGTGATGCTGGGACTGGGGGTAGTGCAGAA. Translation: CASGDAGTGGSAE. The full CDR3 protein reads CASGDAGTGGSAETLYF.

Details on this clone: Gene names denote mouse genes. The read falls 4 residues short of the CDR3 end, and the missing part is taken from the germline J gene. The chain recombines TRBV13-1 with TRBJ2-3; 8 bases are a match to TRBD2. Germline CDR1 and CDR2: NSHNY and SYGAGN. V gave up 2 bases and J gave up 2 bases; unmatched junction bases: 4. The CDR3 has 15 residues. The CDR3 bases that were read are TGTGCCAGCAGTGAGGGGGGGCGCATTGCAGAA. It codes for CASSEGGRIAE. The complete CDR3 reads CASSEGGRIAETLYF.

Comment on this clone: Mouse germline and gene names are used. The CDR3 extends 4 residues past the end of the read, so its final part is completed from the germline J gene. V is TRBV5 and J is TRBJ2-5, with D perhaps matching TRBD1 (6 bases). V was clipped by 3 bases and J by 2 bases, with 12 bases between them. The CDR3 sequence is 15 residues long. Per the germline V gene, CDR1 is LGHNA and CDR2 is YNLKQL (reference sequence). The sequenced part of the CDR3 DNA is TGTGCCAGCAGCCAGAACCGGGACACCCAAGAC. This gives the protein CASSQNRDTQD. The full-length CDR3 reads as CASSQNRDTQDTQYF.